Below, one T cell receptor beta chain is given with its context. The antigen remains unidentified. V was trimmed by 1 base and J by 6 bases, leaving 15 bases between them. Germline V gene sequence: CDR1 SEHNR, CDR2 FQNEAQ (reference sequence). This CDR3 spans 15 amino acids. Data came from immunoSEQ multiplex PCR; TCRdb stores just in-frame clones and leaves some out. This sample has 6,000 to 9,000 clones, with 65% to 80% found just once. The sample is drawn from a study of somatic mutations in cytotoxic T cells in rheumatoid arthritis. The wider study: Flow cytometric sorting isolated some V beta antibody-stained T-cell populations at nearly 100% purity, and among them were V beta1+ cells that underwent TCRB sequencing.

Study-wide points: CD8+ clonality increased with age in rheumatoid arthritis patients but not in healthy controls. Antigen specificity of the expanded CD8+ clones was not determined.

Sequences were obtained from CD8+ T cells sorted from blood. This receptor was obtained from an adult with rheumatoid arthritis. V is TRBV7-9 and J is TRBJ1-2, with a possible D match to TRBD1 (5 bases). The CDR3, as DNA: TGTGCCAGCAGCTTAGGGGTTTCAGGGATGGATGGCTACACCTTC. This codes for CASSLGVSGMDGYTF. Drawing the rest from reference TRBV7-9 and TRBJ1-2, the complete variable domain is DTGVSQNPRHKITKRGQNVTFRCDPISEHNRLYWYRQTLGQGPEFLTYFQNEAQLEKSRLLSDRFSAERPKGSFSTLEIQRTEQGDSAMYLCASSLGVSGMDGYTFGSGTRLTVV.